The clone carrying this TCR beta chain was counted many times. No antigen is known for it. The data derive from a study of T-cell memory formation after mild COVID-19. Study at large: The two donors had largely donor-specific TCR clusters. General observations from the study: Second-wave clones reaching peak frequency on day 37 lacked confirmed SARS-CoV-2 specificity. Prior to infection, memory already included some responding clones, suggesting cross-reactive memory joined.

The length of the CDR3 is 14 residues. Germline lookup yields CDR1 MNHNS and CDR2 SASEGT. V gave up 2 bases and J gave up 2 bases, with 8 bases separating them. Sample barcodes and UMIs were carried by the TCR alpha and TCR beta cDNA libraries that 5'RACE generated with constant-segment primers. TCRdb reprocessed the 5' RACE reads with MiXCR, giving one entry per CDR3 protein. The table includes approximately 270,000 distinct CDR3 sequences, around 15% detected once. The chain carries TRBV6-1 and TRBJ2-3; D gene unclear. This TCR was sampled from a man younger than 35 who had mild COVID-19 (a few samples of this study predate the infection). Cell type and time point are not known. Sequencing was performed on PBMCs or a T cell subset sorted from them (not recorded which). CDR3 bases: TGTGCCAGCAGTGAACGAGGAGCCACAGATACGCAGTATTTT. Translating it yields CASSERGATDTQYF.